The text below deals with one TCR beta chain. The antigen is undetermined. Here immunoSEQ multiplex PCR was the method, and the copy in TCRdb shows in-frame clones only, minus some. The sample holds some 35,000 clones, approximately 87% seen once. This CDR3 comprises 14 residues. Germline CDR1 and CDR2: SGHDN and FVKESK. Trimming stripped 5 bases from V and 5 bases from J, with 15 bases between. The record originates from a study of OX40 agonist ivuxolimab in advanced cancers. Overall study: The patients got ivuxolimab, which is an agonistic anti-OX40 (CD134) antibody. Partial responses were achieved by three patients, of whom one had hepatocellular carcinoma and two had cutaneous melanoma.

Study-level findings and limits: Patients with a partial response at 0.1-3.0 mg/kg had among the lowest clonal expansion. The CD4+ and CD8+ T cells in the blood had expanded clonally by week 6 at 0.1 to 3.0 mg/kg.

The sample was CD4+ or CD8+ T cells sorted from blood, taken in a trial of the OX40 agonist ivuxolimab. The origin of this receptor is an adult with an advanced solid tumor such as melanoma, head and neck, liver or kidney cancer. V is TRBV14 and J is TRBJ1-1; possible D gene TRBD1, 5 bases. The CDR3 region has the DNA TGTGCCAGCAGCTCAGCAGGGTTGAGTACTGAAGCTTTCTTT. Translation gives CASSSAGLSTEAFF.